This T cell receptor beta chain was documented in a study of CD8+ T cells in alopecia areata. Study in general: Spontaneous alopecia affected the 6-12-month-old C3H/HeJ graft donors, whose skin was transplanted to roughly 6-10-week-old female C3H/HeJ mice.

Trimming removed 3 bases from V and 6 bases from J; junction bases left unmatched: 2. This CDR3 has 14 amino acids. Germline assignment: CDR1 LGHNA and CDR2 YNLKQL (reference sequence). Study-level findings and limits: Lesional scalp, notably in alopecia totalis/universalis, had clonality above that of normal scalp.

The sample holds many counts of this clone. Its specificity is not known. Genes and germline are mouse. The read gets to within 3 residues of the CDR3 end, and the germline J gene fills in the rest. Cell sorting was performed on pooled cutaneous lymph node cells with CD4, CD8alpha, NKG2D, NKG2ACE and other markers. Extracted from the samples, RNA was reverse transcribed into cDNA to serve as the sequencing template. TCRdb keeps only in-frame clones here, not all; method: immunoSEQ multiplex PCR. This sample includes fewer than 9,500 clones with no singletons; its ten biggest clones take up under 20%. The J gene is TRBJ1-6, the V gene TRBV5, with TRBD1 matching over 7 bases. TRBJ1-6 is an ORF, and what it does is uncertain. The TCR comes from a C3H/HeJ mouse with alopecia areata. The MHC haplotype recorded for the strain is H2-k. The sequenced sample consisted of CD8+ T cells sorted from a lymph node. This CDR3 reads CASSQRTGNSPLYF. CDR3 bases read: TGTGCCAGCAGCCAGAGGACAGGTAATTCGCCC.